This TCR beta chain was captured in a study of blood T cell repertoires in COVID-19. The wider study: Samples of COVID-19 (acute and convalescent) were obtained from the United States, Italy and Spain. T cells, B-cell-depleted T cells, or PBMCs supplied cDNA or gDNA.

V lost 5 bases and J 3 bases, leaving 13 bases between the germline ends. The CDR3 totals 14 residues. CDR1 is LNHDA and CDR2 is SQIVND in the germline V gene (reference sequence). Libraries were prepared by immunoSEQ multiplex PCR; TCRdb keeps only in-frame clonotypes and omits some of them. The sample shows some 110,000 clones, roughly 80% of them seen only once. The sequence derives from a woman of 80 years or more with acute or convalescent COVID-19. The V and J genes are TRBV19 and TRBJ1-1, with D perhaps TRBD1 (5 bases). Sequenced sample: peripheral blood. The CDR3 here is CASSLGGGYTEAFF. CDR3 nucleotide sequence: TGTGCCAGTAGTTTGGGGGGTGGGTACACTGAAGCTTTCTTT.